This T cell receptor beta chain stems from a study of blood T cell repertoires in COVID-19. Across the whole study: Spain, Italy and the United States supplied samples that represented acute and convalescent COVID-19.

In the study's own analysis: Amplification of reference gene primers provided the estimated nucleated cell counts. Clones were sequenced by immunoSEQ multiplex PCR, and TCRdb holds only the in-frame ones, with some missing. V and J calls plus clone size are reproduced from that table; the DNA served to infer D and trimming. The repertoire holds under 85,000 clones, with 65% to 85% as singletons. Trimming removed 1 base at V and 5 bases at J, with 9 bases between. This CDR3 is built from 13 residues. The germline V gene encodes CDR1 SGHDT and CDR2 YYEEEE. The specimen was peripheral blood. This chain links TRBV5-6 with TRBJ1-2; the D gene is possibly TRBD1 (5 bases). This clonotype originated in a man over 45 with active COVID-19. DNA for the CDR3: TGTGCCAGCAGCTTGCAGGGTGGGTATGGCTACACCTTC. It translates to CASSLQGGYGYTF.